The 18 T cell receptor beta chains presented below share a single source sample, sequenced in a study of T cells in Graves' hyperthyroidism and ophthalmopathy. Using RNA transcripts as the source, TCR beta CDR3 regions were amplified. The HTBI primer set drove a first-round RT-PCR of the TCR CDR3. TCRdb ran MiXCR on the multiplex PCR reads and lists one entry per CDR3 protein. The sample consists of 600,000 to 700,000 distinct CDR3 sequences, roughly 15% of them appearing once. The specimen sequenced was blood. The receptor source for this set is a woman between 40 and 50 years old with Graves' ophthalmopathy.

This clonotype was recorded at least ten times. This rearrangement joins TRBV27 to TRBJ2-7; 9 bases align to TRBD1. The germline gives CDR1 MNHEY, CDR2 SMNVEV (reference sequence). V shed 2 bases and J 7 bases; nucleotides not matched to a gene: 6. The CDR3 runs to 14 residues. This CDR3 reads CASSLGDRVGEQYF. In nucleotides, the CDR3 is TGTGCCAGCAGTTTAGGGGACAGGGTAGGAGAGCAGTACTTC.

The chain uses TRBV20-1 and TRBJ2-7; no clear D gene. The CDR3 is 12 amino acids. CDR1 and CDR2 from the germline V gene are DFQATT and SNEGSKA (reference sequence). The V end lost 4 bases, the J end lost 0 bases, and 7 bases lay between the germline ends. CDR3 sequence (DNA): TGCAGTGCTAAGGGCAGCTCCTACGAGCAGTACTTC. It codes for CSAKGSSYEQYF.

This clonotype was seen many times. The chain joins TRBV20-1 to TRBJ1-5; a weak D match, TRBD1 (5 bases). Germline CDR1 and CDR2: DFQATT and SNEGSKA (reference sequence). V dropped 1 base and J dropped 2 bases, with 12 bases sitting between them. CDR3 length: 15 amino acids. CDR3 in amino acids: CSARVGGGGNQPQHF. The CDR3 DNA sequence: TGCAGTGCTAGAGTCGGGGGAGGGGGCAATCAGCCCCAGCATTTT.

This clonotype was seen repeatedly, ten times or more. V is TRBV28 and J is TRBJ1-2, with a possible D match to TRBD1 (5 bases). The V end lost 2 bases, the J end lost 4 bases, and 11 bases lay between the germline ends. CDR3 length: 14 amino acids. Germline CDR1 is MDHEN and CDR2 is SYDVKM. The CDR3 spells CASSLNQGTYGYTF. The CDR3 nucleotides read TGTGCCAGCAGTTTAAATCAGGGTACCTATGGCTACACCTTC.

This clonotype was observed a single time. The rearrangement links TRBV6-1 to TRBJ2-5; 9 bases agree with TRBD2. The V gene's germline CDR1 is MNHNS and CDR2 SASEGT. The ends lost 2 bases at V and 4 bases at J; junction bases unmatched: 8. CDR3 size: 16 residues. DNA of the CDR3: TGTGCCAGCAGTGAAATTGGGCTAGCGGGAACAGAGACCCAGTACTTC. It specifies CASSEIGLAGTETQYF.

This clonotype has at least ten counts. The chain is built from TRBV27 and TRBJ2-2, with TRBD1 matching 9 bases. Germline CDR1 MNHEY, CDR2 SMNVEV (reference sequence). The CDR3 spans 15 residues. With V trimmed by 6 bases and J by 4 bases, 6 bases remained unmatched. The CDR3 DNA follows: TGTGCCAGCAGCAGAACAGGGGGCGGCACCGGGGAGCTGTTTTTT. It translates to CASSRTGGGTGELFF.

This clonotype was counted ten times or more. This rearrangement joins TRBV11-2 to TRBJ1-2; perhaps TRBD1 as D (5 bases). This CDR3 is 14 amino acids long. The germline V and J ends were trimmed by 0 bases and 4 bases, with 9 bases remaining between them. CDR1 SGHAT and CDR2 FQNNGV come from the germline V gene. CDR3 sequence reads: CASSLEAGGYGYTF. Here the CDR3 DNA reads TGTGCCAGCAGCTTAGAAGCCGGGGGCTATGGCTACACCTTC. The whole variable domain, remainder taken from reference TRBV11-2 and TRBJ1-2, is EAGVAQSPRYKIIEKRQSVAFWCNPISGHATLYWYQQILGQGPKLLIQFQNNGVVDDSQLPKDRFSAERLKGVDSTLKIQPAKLEDSAVYLCASSLEAGGYGYTFGSGTRLTVV.

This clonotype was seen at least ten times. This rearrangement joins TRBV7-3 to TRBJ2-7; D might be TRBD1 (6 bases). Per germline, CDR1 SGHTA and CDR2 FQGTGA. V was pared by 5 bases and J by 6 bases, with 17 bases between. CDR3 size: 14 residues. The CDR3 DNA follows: TGTGCCAGCAGCCCCCGGGACACCCGTAGCGAGCAGTACTTC. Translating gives CASSPRDTRSEQYF.

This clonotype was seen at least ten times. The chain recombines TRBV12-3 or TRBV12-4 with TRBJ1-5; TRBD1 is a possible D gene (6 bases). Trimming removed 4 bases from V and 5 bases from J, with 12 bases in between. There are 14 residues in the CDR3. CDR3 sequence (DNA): TGTGCCAGCAGTTCCGGGACACAAGATCAGCCCCAGCATTTT. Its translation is CASSSGTQDQPQHF.

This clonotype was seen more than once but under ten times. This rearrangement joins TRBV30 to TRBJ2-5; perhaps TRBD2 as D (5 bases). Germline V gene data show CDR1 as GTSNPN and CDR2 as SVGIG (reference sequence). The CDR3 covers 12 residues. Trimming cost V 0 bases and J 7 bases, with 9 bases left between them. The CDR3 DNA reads TGTGCCTGGAGTGTGAGGGAAGGGACCCAGTACTTC. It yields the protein CAWSVREGTQYF.

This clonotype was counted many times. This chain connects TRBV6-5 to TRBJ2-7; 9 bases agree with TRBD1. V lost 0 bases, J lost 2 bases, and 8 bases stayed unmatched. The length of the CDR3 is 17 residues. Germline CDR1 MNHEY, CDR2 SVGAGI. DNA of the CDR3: TGTGCCAGCAGTTACTCTCTGCCCGGGACAGGGACCTACGAGCAGTACTTC. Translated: CASSYSLPGTGTYEQYF.

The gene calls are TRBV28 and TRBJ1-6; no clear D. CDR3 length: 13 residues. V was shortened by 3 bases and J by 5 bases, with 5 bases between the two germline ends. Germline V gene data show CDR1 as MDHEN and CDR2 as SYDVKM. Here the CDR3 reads CASSFYHNSPLHF. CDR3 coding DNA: TGTGCCAGCAGTTTCTATCATAATTCACCCCTCCACTTT.

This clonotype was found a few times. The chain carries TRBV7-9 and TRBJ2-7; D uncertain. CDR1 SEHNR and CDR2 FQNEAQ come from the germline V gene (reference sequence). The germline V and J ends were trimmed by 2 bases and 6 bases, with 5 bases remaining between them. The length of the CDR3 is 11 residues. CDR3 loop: CASSLFFEQYF. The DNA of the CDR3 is TGTGCCAGCAGCTTATTCTTCGAGCAGTACTTC.

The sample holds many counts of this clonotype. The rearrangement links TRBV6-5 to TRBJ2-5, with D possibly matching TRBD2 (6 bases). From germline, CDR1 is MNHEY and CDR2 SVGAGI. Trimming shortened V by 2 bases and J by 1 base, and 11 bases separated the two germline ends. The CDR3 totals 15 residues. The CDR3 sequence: CASSYAGLTQETQYF. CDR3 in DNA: TGTGCCAGCAGTTACGCGGGACTGACCCAAGAGACCCAGTACTTC.

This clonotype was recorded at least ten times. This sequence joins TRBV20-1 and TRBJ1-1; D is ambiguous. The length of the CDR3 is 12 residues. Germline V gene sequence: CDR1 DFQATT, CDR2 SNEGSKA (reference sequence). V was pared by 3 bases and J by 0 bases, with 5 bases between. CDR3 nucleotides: TGCAGTGCTAGCCAAATGAACACTGAAGCTTTCTTT. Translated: CSASQMNTEAFF.

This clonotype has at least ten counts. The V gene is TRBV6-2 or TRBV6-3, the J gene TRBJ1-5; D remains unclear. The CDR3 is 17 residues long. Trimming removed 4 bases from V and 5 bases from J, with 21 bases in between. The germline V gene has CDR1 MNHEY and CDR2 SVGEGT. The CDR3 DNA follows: TGTGCCAGCAGTTCGGTGCGACGGGTCCATTCCCATCAGCCCCAGCATTTT. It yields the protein CASSSVRRVHSHQPQHF.

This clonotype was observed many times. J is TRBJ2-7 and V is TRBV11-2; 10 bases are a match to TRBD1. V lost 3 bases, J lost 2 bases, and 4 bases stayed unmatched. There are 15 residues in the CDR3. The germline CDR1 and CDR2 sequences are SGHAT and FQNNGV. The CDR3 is CASSLGQGLAYEQYF. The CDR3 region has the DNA TGTGCCAGCAGCTTGGGACAGGGGTTAGCCTACGAGCAGTACTTC.

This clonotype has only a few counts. The CDR3 loop is CASSQGISKDYEQYF. The CDR3 DNA follows: TGTGCCAGCAGCCAAGGTATCTCGAAGGACTACGAGCAGTACTTC. The V and J genes are TRBV3-1 and TRBJ2-7; the D is unclear. This CDR3 has 15 residues. Looked up from germline, CDR1 is LGHDT and CDR2 is YNNKEL (reference sequence). The V and J ends lost 1 base and 3 bases respectively, with 13 bases between them.